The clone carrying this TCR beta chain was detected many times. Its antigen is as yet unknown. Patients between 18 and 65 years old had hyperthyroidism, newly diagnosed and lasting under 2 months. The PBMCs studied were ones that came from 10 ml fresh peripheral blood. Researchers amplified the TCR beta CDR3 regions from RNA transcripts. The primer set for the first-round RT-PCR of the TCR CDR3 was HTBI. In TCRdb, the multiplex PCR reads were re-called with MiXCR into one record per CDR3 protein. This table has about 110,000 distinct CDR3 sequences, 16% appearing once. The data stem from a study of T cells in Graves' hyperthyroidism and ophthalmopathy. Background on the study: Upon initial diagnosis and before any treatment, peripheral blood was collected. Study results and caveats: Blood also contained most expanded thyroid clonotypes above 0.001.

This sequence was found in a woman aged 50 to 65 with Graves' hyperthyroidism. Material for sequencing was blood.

The CDR3, as DNA: TGTGCCAGCCGCCGGACCGGGGGGAACACCGGGGAGCTGTTTTTT. Translated: CASRRTGGNTGELFF. The chain recombines TRBV19 with TRBJ2-2, with D maybe TRBD2 (6 bases). The CDR3 has 15 amino acids. The ends were cut back, 9 bases at V and 1 base at J, with 15 bases in the middle. Germline CDR1 reads LNHDA; CDR2 reads SQIVND (reference sequence).